The present entry profiles one T cell receptor (beta chain) with its context. Antigen specificity is unknown. Per germline, CDR1 ENHRY and CDR2 SYGVKD. V lost 7 bases to trimming and J lost 2 bases; unmatched junction nucleotides: 4. The length of the CDR3 is 13 residues. This sample is part of a study of cytomegalovirus exposure and HLA in healthy donors. Overall study results and limits: For most TCR sequences rarity was the rule, although some public TCRs occurred in many donors.

Primers for the PCR totalled 60 Vbeta and 13 Jbeta. Assay used: immunoSEQ multiplex PCR; TCRdb lists only in-frame clones, some missing. Of some 160,000 clones listed, more than 65% are singletons. The sequence was obtained from a woman aged 25 to 39 in good health and CMV-seronegative. The rearrangement joins TRBV10-3 to TRBJ2-7, with 8 bases matching TRBD2. The sample comprised PBMCs. The CDR3, as DNA: TGTGCCATCACCCCGGGACTAGCCTACGAGCAGTACTTC. Protein: CAITPGLAYEQYF.